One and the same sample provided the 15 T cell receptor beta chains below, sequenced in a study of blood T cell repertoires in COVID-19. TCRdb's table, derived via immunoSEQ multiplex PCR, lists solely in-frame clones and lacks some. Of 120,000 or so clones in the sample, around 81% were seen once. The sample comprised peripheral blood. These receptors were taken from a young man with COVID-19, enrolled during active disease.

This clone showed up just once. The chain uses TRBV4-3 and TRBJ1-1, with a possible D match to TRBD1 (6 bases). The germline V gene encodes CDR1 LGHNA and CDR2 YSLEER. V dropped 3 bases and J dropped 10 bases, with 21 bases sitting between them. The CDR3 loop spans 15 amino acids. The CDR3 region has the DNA TGCGCCAGCAGCCAGGGAGAGGGGGGGCACAGGGCAGCTTTCTTT. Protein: CASSQGEGGHRAAFF.

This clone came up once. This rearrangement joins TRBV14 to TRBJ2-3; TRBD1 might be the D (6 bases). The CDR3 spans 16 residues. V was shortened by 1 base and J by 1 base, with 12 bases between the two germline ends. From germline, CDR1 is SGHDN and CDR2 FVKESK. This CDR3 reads CASSQVRDTRTDTQYF. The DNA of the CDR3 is TGTGCCAGCAGCCAAGTCCGGGACACACGCACAGATACGCAGTATTTT.

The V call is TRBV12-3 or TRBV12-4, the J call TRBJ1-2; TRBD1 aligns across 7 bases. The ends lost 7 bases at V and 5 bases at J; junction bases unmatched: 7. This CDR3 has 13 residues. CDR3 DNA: TGTGCCAGCATTGCCGGGACAGAGTATGGCTACACCTTC. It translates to CASIAGTEYGYTF.

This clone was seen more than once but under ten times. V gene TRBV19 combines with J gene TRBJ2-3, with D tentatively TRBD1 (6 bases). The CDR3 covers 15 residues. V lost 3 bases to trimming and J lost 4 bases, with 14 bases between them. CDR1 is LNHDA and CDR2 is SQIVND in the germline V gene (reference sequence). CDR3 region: CASSMDVGAADTQYF. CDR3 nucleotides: TGTGCCAGTAGTATGGACGTGGGGGCCGCAGATACGCAGTATTTT.

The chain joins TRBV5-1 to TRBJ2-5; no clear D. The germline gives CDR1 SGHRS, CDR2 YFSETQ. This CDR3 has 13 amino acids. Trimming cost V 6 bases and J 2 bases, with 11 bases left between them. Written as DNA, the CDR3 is TGCGCCAGCAATTTCGAACAGCAAGAGACCCAGTACTTC. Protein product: CASNFEQQETQYF.

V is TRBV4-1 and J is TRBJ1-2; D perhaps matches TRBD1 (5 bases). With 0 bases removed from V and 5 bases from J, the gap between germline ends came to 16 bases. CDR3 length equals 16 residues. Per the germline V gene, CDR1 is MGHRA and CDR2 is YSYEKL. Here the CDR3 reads CASSQDSRGWGYGYTF. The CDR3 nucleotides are TGCGCCAGCAGCCAAGATTCCCGGGGGTGGGGGTATGGCTACACCTTC.

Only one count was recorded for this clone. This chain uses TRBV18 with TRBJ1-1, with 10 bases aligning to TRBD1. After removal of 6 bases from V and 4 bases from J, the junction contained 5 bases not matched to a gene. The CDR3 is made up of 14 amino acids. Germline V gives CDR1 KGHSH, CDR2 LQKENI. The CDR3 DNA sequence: TGTGCCAGCTCGCTGGGACAGGGGCCCACTGAAGCTTTCTTT. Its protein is CASSLGQGPTEAFF.

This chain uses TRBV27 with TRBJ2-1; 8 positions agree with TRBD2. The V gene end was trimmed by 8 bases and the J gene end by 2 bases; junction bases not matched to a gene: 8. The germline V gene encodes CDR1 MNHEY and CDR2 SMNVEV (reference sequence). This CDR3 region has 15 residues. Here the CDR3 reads CASGSGSGTYNEQFF. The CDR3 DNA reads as TGTGCCAGCGGAAGCGGGAGTGGAACCTACAATGAGCAGTTCTTC.

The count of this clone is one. The CDR3 nucleotides are TGTGCCAGCAGCCTCAACAGAGGAGGGTACGGAGAGCAGTACTTC. The encoded protein is CASSLNRGGYGEQYF. The V call is TRBV6-5, the J call TRBJ2-7; D might be TRBD2 (6 bases). This CDR3 region has 15 residues. CDR1 is MNHEY and CDR2 is SVGAGI in the germline V gene. V dropped 6 bases and J dropped 7 bases, with 22 bases sitting between them.

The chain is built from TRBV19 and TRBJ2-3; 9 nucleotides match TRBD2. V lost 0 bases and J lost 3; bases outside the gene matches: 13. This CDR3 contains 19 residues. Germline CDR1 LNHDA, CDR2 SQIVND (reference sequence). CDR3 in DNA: TGTGCCAGTAGTATAGAGGTACTTGTGGCGGGAGGGCCGACAGATACGCAGTATTTT. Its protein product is CASSIEVLVAGGPTDTQYF. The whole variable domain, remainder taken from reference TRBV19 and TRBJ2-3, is DGGITQSPKYLFRKEGQNVTLSCEQNLNHDAMYWYRQDPGQGLRLIYYSQIVNDFQKGDIAEGYSVSREKKESFPLTVTSAQKNPTAFYLCASSIEVLVAGGPTDTQYFGPGTRLTVL.

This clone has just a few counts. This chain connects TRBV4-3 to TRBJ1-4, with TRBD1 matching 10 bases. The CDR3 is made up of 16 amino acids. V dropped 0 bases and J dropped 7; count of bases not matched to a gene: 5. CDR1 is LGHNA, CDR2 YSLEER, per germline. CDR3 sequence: CASSQDRGQGSEKLFF. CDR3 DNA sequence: TGCGCCAGCAGCCAAGATCGGGGACAGGGGAGTGAAAAACTGTTTTTT.

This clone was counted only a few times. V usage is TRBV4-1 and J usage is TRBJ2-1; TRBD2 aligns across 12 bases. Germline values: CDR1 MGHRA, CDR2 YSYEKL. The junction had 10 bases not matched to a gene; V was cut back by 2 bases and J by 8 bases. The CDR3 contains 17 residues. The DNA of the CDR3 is TGCGCCAGCAGCCAATTACCGCTAGCGGGGGGGCCGGATGAGCAGTTCTTC. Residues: CASSQLPLAGGPDEQFF.

The CDR3: CASSAPLGGRSNSNQPQHF. The CDR3 DNA reads as TGTGCCAGCAGCGCCCCTTTAGGGGGCCGCTCAAATAGCAATCAGCCCCAGCATTTT. J is TRBJ1-5 and V is TRBV7-8; 7 nucleotides align to TRBD1. Germline V gene sequence: CDR1 SGHVS, CDR2 FQNEAQ. The V gene end was trimmed by 5 bases and the J gene end by 0 bases; junction bases not matched to a gene: 16. The CDR3 has 19 amino acids.

The CDR3 coding sequence is TGTGCCAGCAGCGTGCAGGAGGAGGGCGAGCAGTACTTC. Residues: CASSVQEEGEQYF. The chain combines TRBV9 with TRBJ2-7; tentatively, D is TRBD2 (6 bases). V gave up 2 bases and J gave up 6 bases, with 12 bases separating them. CDR1 and CDR2 (germline): SGDLS, YYNGEE. The CDR3 sequence is 13 residues long.

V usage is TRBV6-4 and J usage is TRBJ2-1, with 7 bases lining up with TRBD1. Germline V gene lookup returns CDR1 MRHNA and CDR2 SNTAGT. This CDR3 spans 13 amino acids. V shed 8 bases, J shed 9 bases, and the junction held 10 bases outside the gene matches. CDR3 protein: CASGDSPSGEQFF. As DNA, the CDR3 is TGTGCCAGCGGGGACAGCCCTTCGGGTGAGCAGTTCTTC.